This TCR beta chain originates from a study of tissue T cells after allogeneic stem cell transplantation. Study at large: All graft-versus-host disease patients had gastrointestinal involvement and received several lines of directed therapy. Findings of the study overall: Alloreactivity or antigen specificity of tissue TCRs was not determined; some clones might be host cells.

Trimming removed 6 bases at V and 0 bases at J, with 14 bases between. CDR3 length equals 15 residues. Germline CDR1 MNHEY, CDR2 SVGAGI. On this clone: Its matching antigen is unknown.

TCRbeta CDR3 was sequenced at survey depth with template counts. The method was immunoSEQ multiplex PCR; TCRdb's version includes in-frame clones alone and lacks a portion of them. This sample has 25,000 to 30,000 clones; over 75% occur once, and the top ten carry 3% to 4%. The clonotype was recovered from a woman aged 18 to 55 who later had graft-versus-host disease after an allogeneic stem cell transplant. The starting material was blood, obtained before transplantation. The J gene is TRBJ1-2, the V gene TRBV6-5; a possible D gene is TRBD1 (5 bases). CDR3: CASSPRQTSNYGYTF. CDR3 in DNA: TGTGCCAGCAGCCCACGACAGACATCTAACTATGGCTACACCTTC.